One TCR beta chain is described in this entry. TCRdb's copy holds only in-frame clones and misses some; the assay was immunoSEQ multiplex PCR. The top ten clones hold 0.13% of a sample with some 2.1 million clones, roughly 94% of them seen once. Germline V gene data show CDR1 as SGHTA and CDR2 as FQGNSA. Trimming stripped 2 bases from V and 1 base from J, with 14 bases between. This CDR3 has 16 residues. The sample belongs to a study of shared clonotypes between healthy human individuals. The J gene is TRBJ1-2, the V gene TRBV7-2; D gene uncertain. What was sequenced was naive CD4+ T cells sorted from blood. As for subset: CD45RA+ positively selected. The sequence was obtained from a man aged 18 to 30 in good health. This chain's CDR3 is CASSLNAGVLNYGYTF. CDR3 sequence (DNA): TGTGCCAGCAGCTTAAACGCAGGTGTCCTTAACTATGGCTACACCTTC.